Listed below are T cell receptor beta chains from one sample, sequenced in a study of vaccination effects on CD4 cells after COVID-19. No antigens are known for them. Data came from immunoSEQ multiplex PCR; TCRdb stores just in-frame clones and leaves some out. The sample consists of 21,000 or so clones, approximately 79% of them appearing once. Sample: CD4+ T cells from PBMCs cultured with HCoV-229E spike peptides, taken after COVID-19 vaccination. These receptor sequences come from a human donor who received a COVID-19 vaccine. CDR3s include the opening cysteine and the closing phenylalanine or tryptophan. Fields, in order: clone size, J gene, V gene, D gene, CDR3 DNA, CDR3 protein. D genes are given only for firm matches. Clone size, where shown, is once, few, many, or a class for clones that have expanded.

size: NA; J: TRBJ2-7; V: TRBV25-1; D: TRBD2; DNA: TGTGCCAGCGGCTCGGGGGGAAACGAGCAGTACTTC; CDR3: CASGSGGNEQYF
size: NA; J: TRBJ1-3; V: TRBV9; D: NA; DNA: TGTGCCAGCAGCTCATCTGCTCTCTCTGGAAACACCATATATTTT; CDR3: CASSSSALSGNTIYF
size: few; J: TRBJ1-3; V: TRBV10-3; D: TRBD1; DNA: TGTGCCATCGGAGGGACAGGGCAGTTCTCTGGAAACACCATATATTTT; CDR3: CAIGGTGQFSGNTIYF
size: NA; J: TRBJ2-1; V: TRBV3-1/TRBV3-2; D: TRBD2; DNA: TGTGCCAGCAGCCGGAGGCCTCCGGTACTAGCGGGAGCTTTGGGAGAGCAGTTCTTC; CDR3: CASSRRPPVLAGALGEQFF
size: few; J: TRBJ1-3; V: TRBV5-1; D: TRBD1; DNA: TGCGCCAGCAGCTTGGCGACAGGGGGCACGGGAAACACCATATATTTT; CDR3: CASSLATGGTGNTIYF
size: NA; J: TRBJ2-7; V: TRBV19; D: TRBD2; DNA: TGTGCCAGTAGTCCTCTTAGCGGGTTCAGCTCCTACGAGCAGTACTTC; CDR3: CASSPLSGFSSYEQYF
size: NA; J: TRBJ1-1; V: TRBV11-2; D: TRBD1; DNA: TGTGCCAGCAGCTTAGGGGACAGGAACACTGAAGCTTTCTTT; CDR3: CASSLGDRNTEAFF
size: few; J: TRBJ1-1; V: TRBV3-1/TRBV3-2; D: TRBD1; DNA: TGTGCCAGCAGCATGGGACAGGGAGGTACTGAAGCTTTCTTT; CDR3: CASSMGQGGTEAFF
size: NA; J: TRBJ1-6; V: TRBV30; D: NA; DNA: TGTGCCTGGAGTGTATCACCAGTCGGGGGTAATTCACCCCTCCACTTT; CDR3: CAWSVSPVGGNSPLHF
size: NA; J: TRBJ1-6; V: TRBV18; D: NA; DNA: TGTGCCAGCTCACCCAATCCCCCAGGGTCCTCACCCCTCCACTTT; CDR3: CASSPNPPGSSPLHF
size: NA; J: TRBJ2-5; V: TRBV5-1; D: TRBD2; DNA: TGCGCCAGCAGCACGGATCGGGGGGGCCGACTGGGAGAGACCCAGTACTTC; CDR3: CASSTDRGGRLGETQYF
size: NA; J: TRBJ2-3; V: TRBV2; D: NA; DNA: TGTGCCAGCAGTGAAGGTACAGATACGCAGTATTTT; CDR3: CASSEGTDTQYF
size: NA; J: TRBJ1-4; V: TRBV10-1; D: NA; DNA: TGCGCCAGCTCCAAGGGGCCGACTAATGAAAAACTGTTTTTT; CDR3: CASSKGPTNEKLFF
size: NA; J: TRBJ1-5; V: TRBV30; D: NA; DNA: TGTGCCTGGAGTGCTAATTCAGATCAGCCCCAGCATTTT; CDR3: CAWSANSDQPQHF
size: NA; J: TRBJ2-1; V: TRBV3-1/TRBV3-2; D: NA; DNA: TGTGCCAGCAGCCAAGATAGGAGGACAACCTACAATGAGCAGTTCTTC; CDR3: CASSQDRRTTYNEQFF
size: NA; J: TRBJ1-2; V: TRBV10-1; D: NA; DNA: TGCGCCAGCGGGGCGGGAGAGACACTCCTGAGTCCTAATTTCGACCATGGCTACACCTTC; CDR3: CASGAGETLLSPNFDHGYTF
size: NA; J: TRBJ2-6; V: TRBV6-2/TRBV6-3; D: NA; DNA: TGTGCCAGCAGTTTTGTTGGGGCCAACGTCCTGACTTTC; CDR3: CASSFVGANVLTF
size: NA; J: TRBJ1-6; V: TRBV7-9; D: TRBD1; DNA: TGTGCCAGCAGCCCCCGGACAGGGGATAATTCACCCCTCCACTTT; CDR3: CASSPRTGDNSPLHF
size: NA; J: TRBJ2-3; V: TRBV24-1; D: NA; DNA: TGTGCCACCAGTGACAGGAGAGGCACAGATACGCAGTATTTT; CDR3: CATSDRRGTDTQYF
size: NA; J: TRBJ2-3; V: TRBV5-5; D: TRBD2; DNA: TGTGCCAGCAGCCCAAGTTTAGCGGGGGCACAGTATTTT; CDR3: CASSPSLAGAQYF
size: NA; J: TRBJ1-2; V: TRBV6-2/TRBV6-3; D: NA; DNA: TGTGCCAGCAGTTTGTCAGAGAACTATGGCTACACCTTC; CDR3: CASSLSENYGYTF
size: few; J: TRBJ1-1; V: TRBV4-1; D: TRBD1; DNA: TGCGCCAGCAGATGGACAGGGACGACTGAAGCTTTCTTT; CDR3: CASRWTGTTEAFF
size: NA; J: TRBJ1-2; V: TRBV25-1; D: NA; DNA: TGTGCCAGCATCTCCCCCAGGGACGGCTACACCTTC; CDR3: CASISPRDGYTF
size: few; J: TRBJ1-3; V: TRBV29-1; D: TRBD1; DNA: TGCAGCGTTGGGGGGACAGGAGGAAACACCATATATTTT; CDR3: CSVGGTGGNTIYF
size: NA; J: TRBJ1-6; V: TRBV5-1; D: NA; DNA: TGCGCCAGCAGCTGGAGGGACGGTACGAATTCACCCCTCCACTTT; CDR3: CASSWRDGTNSPLHF
size: NA; J: TRBJ1-6; V: TRBV5-1; D: NA; DNA: TGCGCCAGCAGCTTGGAGCCTCACAGGGTAGACAATTCACCCCTCCACTTT; CDR3: CASSLEPHRVDNSPLHF
size: NA; J: TRBJ2-7; V: TRBV19; D: TRBD2; DNA: TGTGCCAGTAGTGAATATGGGTTAACTAGCGGAGTTTTCTACGAGCAGTACTTC; CDR3: CASSEYGLTSGVFYEQYF
size: NA; J: TRBJ2-1; V: TRBV5-4; D: TRBD2; DNA: TGTGCCAGCAGCTTGACTAGCGGGGGGGCGAATGAGCAGTTCTTC; CDR3: CASSLTSGGANEQFF
size: NA; J: TRBJ2-1; V: TRBV7-8; D: NA; DNA: TGTGCCAGCAGCTCCCGCCCCCGTCTTGGCCTTATCTACAATGAGCAGTTCTTC; CDR3: CASSSRPRLGLIYNEQFF
size: NA; J: TRBJ1-2; V: TRBV9; D: NA; DNA: TGTGCCAGCAGCGTAGACCCCGGGGGCTACACCTTC; CDR3: CASSVDPGGYTF
size: NA; J: TRBJ2-1; V: TRBV24-1; D: TRBD2; DNA: TGTGCCACCAGTAAACTAGCGGGTAACAATGAGCAGTTCTTC; CDR3: CATSKLAGNNEQFF
size: few; J: TRBJ2-3; V: TRBV18; D: NA; DNA: TGTGCCAGCTCACCACCAAGCACAGATACGCAGTATTTT; CDR3: CASSPPSTDTQYF
size: NA; J: TRBJ1-5; V: TRBV6-5; D: TRBD1; DNA: TGTGCCAGCAGTCAGGGGACAGTTAGCAATCAGCCCCAGCATTTT; CDR3: CASSQGTVSNQPQHF
size: NA; J: TRBJ1-6; V: TRBV6-5; D: TRBD1; DNA: TGTGCCAGCAGGCGGACAGGCGGTTCACCCCTCCACTTT; CDR3: CASRRTGGSPLHF
size: NA; J: TRBJ2-3; V: TRBV5-6; D: NA; DNA: TGTGCCAGCAGCTTGAAAGGAACAGATACGCAGTATTTT; CDR3: CASSLKGTDTQYF
size: NA; J: TRBJ2-7; V: TRBV7-9; D: NA; DNA: TGTGCCAGCAGTCGGGACCAAATAGACGAGCAGTACTTC; CDR3: CASSRDQIDEQYF
size: NA; J: TRBJ2-2; V: TRBV6-1; D: NA; DNA: TGTGCCAGCAGTGATAGGCAGAGCGCCACCGGGGAGCTGTTTTTT; CDR3: CASSDRQSATGELFF
size: NA; J: TRBJ2-7; V: TRBV20-1; D: NA; DNA: TGCAGTGCTTCTCACAGGTACGAGCAGTACTTC; CDR3: CSASHRYEQYF
size: NA; J: TRBJ1-2; V: TRBV16; D: NA; DNA: TGTGCCAGCAACCAATTAGGGGAGGCAAACTATGGCTACACCTTC; CDR3: CASNQLGEANYGYTF
size: NA; J: TRBJ2-3; V: TRBV5-1; D: NA; DNA: TGCGCCAGCAGCCCAGGACAGTGGACAGATACGCAGTATTTT; CDR3: CASSPGQWTDTQYF
size: NA; J: TRBJ2-7; V: TRBV13; D: NA; DNA: TGTGCCAGCAGCTCCGGGCGGAGGACCTACGAGCAGTACTTC; CDR3: CASSSGRRTYEQYF
size: NA; J: TRBJ2-1; V: TRBV6-6; D: NA; DNA: TGTGCCAGCAGCCTAACCTTGTTCTCCTACAATGAGCAGTTCTTC; CDR3: CASSLTLFSYNEQFF
size: NA; J: TRBJ1-3; V: TRBV18; D: NA; DNA: TGTGCCAGCTCACCAGACAGTCGCTCTGGAAACACCATATATTTT; CDR3: CASSPDSRSGNTIYF